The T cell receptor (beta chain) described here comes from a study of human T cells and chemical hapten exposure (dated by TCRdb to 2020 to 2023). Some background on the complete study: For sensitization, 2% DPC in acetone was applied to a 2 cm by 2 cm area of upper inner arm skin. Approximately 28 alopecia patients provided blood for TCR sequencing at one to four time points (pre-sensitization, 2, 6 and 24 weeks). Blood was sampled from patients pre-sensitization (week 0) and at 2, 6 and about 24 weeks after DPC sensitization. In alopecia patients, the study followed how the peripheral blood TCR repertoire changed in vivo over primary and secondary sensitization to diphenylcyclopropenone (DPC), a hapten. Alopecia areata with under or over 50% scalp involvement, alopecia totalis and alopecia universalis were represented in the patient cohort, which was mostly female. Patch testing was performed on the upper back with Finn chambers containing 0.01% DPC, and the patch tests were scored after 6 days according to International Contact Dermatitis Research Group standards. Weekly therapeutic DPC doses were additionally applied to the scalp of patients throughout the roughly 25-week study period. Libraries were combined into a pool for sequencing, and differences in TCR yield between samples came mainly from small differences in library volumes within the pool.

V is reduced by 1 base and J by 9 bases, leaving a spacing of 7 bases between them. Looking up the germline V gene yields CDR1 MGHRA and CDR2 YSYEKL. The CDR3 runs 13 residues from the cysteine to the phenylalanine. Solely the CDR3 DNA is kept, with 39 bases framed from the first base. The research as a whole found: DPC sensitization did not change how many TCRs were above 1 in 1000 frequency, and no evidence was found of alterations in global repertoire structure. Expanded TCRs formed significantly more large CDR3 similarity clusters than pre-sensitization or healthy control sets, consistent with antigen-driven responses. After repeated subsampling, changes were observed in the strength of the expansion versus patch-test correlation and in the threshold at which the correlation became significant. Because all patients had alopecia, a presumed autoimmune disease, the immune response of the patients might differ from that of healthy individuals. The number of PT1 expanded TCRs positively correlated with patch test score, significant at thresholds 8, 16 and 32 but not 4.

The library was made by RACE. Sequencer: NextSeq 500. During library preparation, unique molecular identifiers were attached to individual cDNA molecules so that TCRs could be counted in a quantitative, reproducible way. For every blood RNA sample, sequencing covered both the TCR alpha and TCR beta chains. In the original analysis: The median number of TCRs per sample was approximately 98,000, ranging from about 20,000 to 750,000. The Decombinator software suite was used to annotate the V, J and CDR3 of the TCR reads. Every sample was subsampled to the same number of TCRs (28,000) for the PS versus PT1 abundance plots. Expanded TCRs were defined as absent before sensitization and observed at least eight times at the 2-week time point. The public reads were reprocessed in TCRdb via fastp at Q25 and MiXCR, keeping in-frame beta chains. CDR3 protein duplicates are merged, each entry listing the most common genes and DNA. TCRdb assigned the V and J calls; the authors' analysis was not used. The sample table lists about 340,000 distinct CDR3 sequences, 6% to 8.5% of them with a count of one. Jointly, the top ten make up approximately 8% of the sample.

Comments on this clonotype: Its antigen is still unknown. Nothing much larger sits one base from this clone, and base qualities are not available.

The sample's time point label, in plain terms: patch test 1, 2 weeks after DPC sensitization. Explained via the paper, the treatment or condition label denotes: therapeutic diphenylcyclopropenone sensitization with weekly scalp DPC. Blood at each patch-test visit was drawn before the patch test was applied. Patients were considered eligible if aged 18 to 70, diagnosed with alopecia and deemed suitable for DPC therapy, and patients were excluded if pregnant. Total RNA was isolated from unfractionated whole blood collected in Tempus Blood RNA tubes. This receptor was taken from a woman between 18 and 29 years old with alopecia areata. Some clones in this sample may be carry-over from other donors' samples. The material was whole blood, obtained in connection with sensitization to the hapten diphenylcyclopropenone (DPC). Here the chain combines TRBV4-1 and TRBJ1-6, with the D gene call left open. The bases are TGCGCCAGCAGCCAAGCCCGGGCTTCACCCCTCCACTTT. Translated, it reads CASSQARASPLHF.